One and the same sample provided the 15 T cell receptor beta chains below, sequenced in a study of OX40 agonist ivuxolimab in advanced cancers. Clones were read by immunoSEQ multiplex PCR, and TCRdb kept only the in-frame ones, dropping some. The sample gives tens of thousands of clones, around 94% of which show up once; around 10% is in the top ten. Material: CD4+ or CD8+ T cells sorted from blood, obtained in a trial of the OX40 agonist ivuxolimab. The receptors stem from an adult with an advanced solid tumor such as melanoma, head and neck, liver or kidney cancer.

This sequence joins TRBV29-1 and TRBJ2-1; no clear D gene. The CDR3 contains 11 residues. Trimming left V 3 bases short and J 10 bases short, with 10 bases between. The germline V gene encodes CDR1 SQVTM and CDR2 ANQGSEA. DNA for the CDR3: TGCAGCGTTGAGGGTTTCGGGGAGCAGTTCTTC. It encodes CSVEGFGEQFF.

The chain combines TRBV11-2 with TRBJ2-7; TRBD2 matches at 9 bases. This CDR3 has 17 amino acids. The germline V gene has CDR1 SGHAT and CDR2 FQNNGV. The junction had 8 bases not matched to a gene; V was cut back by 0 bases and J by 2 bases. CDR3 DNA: TGTGCCAGCAGCTTAGAATCCCCAGCGGGGGGTCCCTACGAGCAGTACTTC. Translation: CASSLESPAGGPYEQYF.

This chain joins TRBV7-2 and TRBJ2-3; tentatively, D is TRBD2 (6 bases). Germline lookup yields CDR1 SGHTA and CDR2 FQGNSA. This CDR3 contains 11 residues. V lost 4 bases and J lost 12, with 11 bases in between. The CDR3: CASSSVADQYF. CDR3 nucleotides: TGTGCCAGCAGCTCAGTAGCGGACCAGTATTTT.

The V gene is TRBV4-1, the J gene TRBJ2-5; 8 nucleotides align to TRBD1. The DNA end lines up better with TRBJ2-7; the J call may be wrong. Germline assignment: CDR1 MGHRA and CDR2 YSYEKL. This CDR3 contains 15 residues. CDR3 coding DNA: TGCGCCAGCAGCCAAGAAAACAGGGGGTTCGACGAGCAGTACTTC. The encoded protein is CASSQENRGFDEQYF.

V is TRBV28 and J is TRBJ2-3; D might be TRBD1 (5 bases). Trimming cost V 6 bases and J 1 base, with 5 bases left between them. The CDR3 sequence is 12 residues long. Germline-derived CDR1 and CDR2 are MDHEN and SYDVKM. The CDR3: CASRTGTDTQYF. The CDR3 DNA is TGTGCCAGCAGGACAGGCACAGATACGCAGTATTTT.

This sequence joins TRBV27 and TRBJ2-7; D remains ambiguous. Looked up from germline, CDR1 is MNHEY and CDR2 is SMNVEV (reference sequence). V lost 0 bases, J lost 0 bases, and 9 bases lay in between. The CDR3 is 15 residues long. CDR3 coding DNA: TGTGCCAGCAGTTTATCTTGGAGTCTCTCCTACGAGCAGTACTTC. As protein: CASSLSWSLSYEQYF.

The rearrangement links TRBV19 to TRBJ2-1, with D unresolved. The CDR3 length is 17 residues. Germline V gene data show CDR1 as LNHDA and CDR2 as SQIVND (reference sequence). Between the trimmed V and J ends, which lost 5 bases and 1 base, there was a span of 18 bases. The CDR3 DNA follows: TGTGCCAGTAGTTCCCGGACCCACCCGACGTCCTACAATGAGCAGTTCTTC. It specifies CASSSRTHPTSYNEQFF.

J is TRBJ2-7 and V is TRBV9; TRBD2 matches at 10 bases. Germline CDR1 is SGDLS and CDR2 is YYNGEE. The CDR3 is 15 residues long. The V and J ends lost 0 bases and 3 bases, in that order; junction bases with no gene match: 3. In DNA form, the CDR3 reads TGTGCCAGCAGCGTAGCAGCTAGCGGGGGCTACGAGCAGTACTTC. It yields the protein CASSVAASGGYEQYF.

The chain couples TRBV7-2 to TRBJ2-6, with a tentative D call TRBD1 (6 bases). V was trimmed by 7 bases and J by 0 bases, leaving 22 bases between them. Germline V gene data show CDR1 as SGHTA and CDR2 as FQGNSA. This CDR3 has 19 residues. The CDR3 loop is CASTNHPGTLDSGANVLTF. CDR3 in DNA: TGTGCCAGCACCAACCATCCCGGGACACTCGACTCTGGGGCCAACGTCCTGACTTTC. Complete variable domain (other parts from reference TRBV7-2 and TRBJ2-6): GAGVSQSPSNKVTEKGKDVELRCDPISGHTALYWYRQSLGQGLEFLIYFQGNSAPDKSGLPSDRFSAERTGGSVSTLTIQRTQQEDSAVYLCASTNHPGTLDSGANVLTFGAGSRLTVL.

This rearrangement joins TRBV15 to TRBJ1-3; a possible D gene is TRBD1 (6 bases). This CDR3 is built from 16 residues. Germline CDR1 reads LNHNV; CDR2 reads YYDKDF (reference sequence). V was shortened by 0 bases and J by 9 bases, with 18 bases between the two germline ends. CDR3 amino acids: CATSRDPPAGDGTIYF. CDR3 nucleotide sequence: TGTGCCACCAGCAGAGATCCACCAGCAGGGGATGGCACCATATATTTT.

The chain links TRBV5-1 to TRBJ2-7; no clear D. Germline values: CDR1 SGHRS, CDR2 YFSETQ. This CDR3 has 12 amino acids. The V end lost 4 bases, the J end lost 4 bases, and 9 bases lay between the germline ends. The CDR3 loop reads CASSRPSYEQYF. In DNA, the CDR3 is TGCGCCAGCAGCCGCCCCTCGTACGAGCAGTACTTC.

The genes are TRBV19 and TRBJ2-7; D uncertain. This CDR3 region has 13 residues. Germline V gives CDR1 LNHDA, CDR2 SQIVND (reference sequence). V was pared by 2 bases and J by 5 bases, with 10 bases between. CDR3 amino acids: CASSIMASDEQYF. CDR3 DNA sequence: TGTGCCAGTAGTATAATGGCTTCCGACGAGCAGTACTTC.

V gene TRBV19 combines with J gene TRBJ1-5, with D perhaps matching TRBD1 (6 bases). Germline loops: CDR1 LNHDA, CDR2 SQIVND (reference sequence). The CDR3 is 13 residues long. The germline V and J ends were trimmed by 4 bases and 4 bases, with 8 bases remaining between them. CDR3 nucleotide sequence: TGTGCCAGTAGTAATAGGGGGAATCAGCCCCAGCATTTT. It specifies CASSNRGNQPQHF.

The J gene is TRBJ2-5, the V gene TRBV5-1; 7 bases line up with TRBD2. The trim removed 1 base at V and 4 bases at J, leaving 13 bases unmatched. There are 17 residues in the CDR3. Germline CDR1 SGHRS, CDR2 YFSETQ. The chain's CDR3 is CASSLRASGEVRETQYF. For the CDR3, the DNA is TGCGCCAGCAGCTTGAGGGCTAGCGGAGAAGTTCGAGAGACCCAGTACTTC.

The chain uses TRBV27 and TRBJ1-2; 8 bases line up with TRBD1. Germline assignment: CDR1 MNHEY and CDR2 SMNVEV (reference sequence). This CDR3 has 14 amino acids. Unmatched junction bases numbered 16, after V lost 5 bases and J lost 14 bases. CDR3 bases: TGTGCCAGCAGTCTTGGAGGGACAGGCCTTAGGTTAACCTTC. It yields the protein CASSLGGTGLRLTF.